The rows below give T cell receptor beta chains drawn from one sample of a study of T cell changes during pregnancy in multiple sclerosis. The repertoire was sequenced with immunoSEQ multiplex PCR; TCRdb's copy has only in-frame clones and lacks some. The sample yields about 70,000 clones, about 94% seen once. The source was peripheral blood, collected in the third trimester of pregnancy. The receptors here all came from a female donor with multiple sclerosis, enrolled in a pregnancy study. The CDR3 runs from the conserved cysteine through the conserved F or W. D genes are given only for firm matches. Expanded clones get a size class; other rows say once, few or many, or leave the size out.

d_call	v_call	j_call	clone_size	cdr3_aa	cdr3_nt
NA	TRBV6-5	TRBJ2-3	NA	CASSRRDTQYF	TGTGCCAGCAGCAGGAGGGATACGCAGTATTTT
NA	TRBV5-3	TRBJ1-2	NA	CARSSPGAYGYTF	TGTGCCAGAAGCTCCCCAGGGGCCTATGGCTACACCTTC
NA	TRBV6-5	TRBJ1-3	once	CASTRGFESGNTIYF	TGTGCCAGCACGCGGGGATTCGAATCTGGAAACACCATATATTTT
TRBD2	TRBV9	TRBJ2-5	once	CASSVVGSGGGETQYF	TGTGCCAGCAGCGTAGTAGGGAGCGGGGGGGGAGAGACCCAGTACTTC
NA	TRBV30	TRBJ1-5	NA	CAWSEGGRNQPQHF	TGTGCCTGGAGTGAAGGGGGTCGCAATCAGCCCCAGCATTTT
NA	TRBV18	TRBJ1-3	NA	CASSPTAGNTIYF	TGTGCCAGCTCCCCGACAGCCGGAAACACCATATATTTT
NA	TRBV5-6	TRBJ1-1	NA	CASSWAGGPPPAFF	TGTGCCAGCAGCTGGGCGGGGGGGCCGCCGCCGGCTTTCTTT
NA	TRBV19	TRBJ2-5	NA	CASSQGLSEIETQYF	TGTGCCAGTAGCCAGGGACTCTCAGAGATAGAGACCCAGTACTTC
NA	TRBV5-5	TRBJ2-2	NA	CASSLAVPRNTGELFF	TGTGCCAGCAGCTTGGCCGTCCCCCGGAACACCGGGGAGCTGTTTTTT
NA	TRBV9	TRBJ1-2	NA	CASSEGRTSGYTF	TGTGCCAGCAGCGAGGGGAGGACGTCTGGCTACACCTTC
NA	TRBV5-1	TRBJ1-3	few	CASSLPGDTIYF	TGCGCCAGCAGCTTGCCCGGAGACACCATATATTTT
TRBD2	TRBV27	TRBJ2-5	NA	CASGFTGGETQYF	TGTGCCAGCGGATTCACGGGAGGGGAGACCCAGTACTTC
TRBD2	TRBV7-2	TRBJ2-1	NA	CASSRSGVGANEQFF	TGTGCCAGCAGCCGGAGCGGGGTAGGGGCCAATGAGCAGTTCTTC
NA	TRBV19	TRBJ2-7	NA	CASSGNGKGYEQYF	TGTGCCAGTAGTGGGAACGGAAAGGGGTACGAGCAGTACTTC
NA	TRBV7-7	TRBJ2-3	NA	CASSGGDTSTDTQYF	TGTGCCAGCAGCGGGGGCGACACTAGCACAGATACGCAGTATTTT
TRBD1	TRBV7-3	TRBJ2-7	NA	CASSSTDRGSYEQYF	TGTGCCAGCAGCTCAACAGACAGGGGCTCCTACGAGCAGTACTTC
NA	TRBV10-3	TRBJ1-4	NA	CATRGYEKLFF	TGTGCCACAAGAGGATATGAAAAACTGTTTTTT
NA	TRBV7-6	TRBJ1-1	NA	CASSTYPTATEAFF	TGTGCCAGCAGCACTTACCCGACAGCCACTGAAGCTTTCTTT
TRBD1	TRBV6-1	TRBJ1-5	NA	CASSEGTGGYQPQHF	TGTGCCAGCAGTGAAGGGACAGGGGGATATCAGCCCCAGCATTTT
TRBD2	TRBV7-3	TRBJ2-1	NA	CASSLVQRGLRNEQFF	TGTGCCAGCAGCCTCGTGCAAAGGGGACTACGAAATGAGCAGTTCTTC
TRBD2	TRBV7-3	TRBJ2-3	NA	CASSLGGGWTDTQYF	TGTGCCAGCAGCTTAGGCGGGGGGTGGACAGATACGCAGTATTTT
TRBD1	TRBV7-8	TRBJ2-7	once	CASSNPGQGAHEQYF	TGTGCCAGCAGCAACCCGGGACAGGGTGCCCACGAGCAGTACTTC
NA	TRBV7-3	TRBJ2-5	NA	CASSNGWGVQETQYF	TGTGCCAGCAGCAACGGCTGGGGAGTCCAAGAGACCCAGTACTTC
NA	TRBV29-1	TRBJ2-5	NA	CSVEDSGQETQYF	TGCAGCGTTGAGGACAGCGGCCAAGAGACCCAGTACTTC
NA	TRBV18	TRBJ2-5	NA	CASSPSGTTETQYF	TGTGCCAGCTCACCATCTGGCACCACAGAGACCCAGTACTTC
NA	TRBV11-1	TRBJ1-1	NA	CASSFLRGMNTEAFF	TGTGCCAGCAGCTTTCTCAGGGGTATGAACACTGAAGCTTTCTTT
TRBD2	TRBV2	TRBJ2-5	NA	CATSGGPQETQYF	TGTGCCACAAGCGGGGGGCCCCAAGAGACCCAGTACTTC
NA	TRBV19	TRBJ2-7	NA	CASSIWLSYEQYF	TGTGCCAGTAGTATATGGCTCAGCTACGAGCAGTACTTC
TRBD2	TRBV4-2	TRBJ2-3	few	CASSQGMELAGEDTQYF	TGTGCCAGCAGCCAAGGAATGGAACTAGCGGGGGAAGATACGCAGTATTTT
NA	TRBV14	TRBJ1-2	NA	CASSQDSIYGYTF	TGTGCCAGCAGCCAGGATAGCATCTATGGCTACACCTTC
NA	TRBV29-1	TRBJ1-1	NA	CSVEWQDTEAFF	TGCAGCGTTGAGTGGCAGGACACTGAAGCTTTCTTT
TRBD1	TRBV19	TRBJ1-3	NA	CASRGQGSGNTIYF	TGTGCCAGTAGAGGACAGGGTTCTGGAAACACCATATATTTT
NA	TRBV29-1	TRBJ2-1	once	CSAAQGLPEQFF	TGCAGCGCTGCTCAGGGGCTCCCCGAGCAGTTCTTC
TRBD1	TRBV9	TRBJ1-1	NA	CASSVGTGTEAFF	TGTGCCAGCAGCGTAGGGACAGGCACTGAAGCTTTCTTT
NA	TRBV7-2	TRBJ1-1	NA	CASSLLQIATEAFF	TGTGCCAGCAGCTTACTACAGATCGCCACTGAAGCTTTCTTT
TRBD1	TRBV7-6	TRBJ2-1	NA	CASRSWTGSMDEQFF	TGTGCCAGCCGATCTTGGACAGGGTCGATGGATGAGCAGTTCTTC
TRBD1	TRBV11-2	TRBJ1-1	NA	CASSRTGTGGGEAFF	TGTGCCAGCAGCCGTACCGGGACAGGGGGCGGTGAAGCTTTCTTT
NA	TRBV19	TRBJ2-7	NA	CASRARGHEQYF	TGTGCCAGTCGAGCTAGGGGCCACGAGCAGTACTTC
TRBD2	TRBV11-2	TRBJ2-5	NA	CASSPLAVQETQYF	TGTGCCAGCAGTCCGCTAGCGGTACAAGAGACCCAGTACTTC
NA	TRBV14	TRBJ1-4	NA	CASSQKGGANEKLFF	TGTGCCAGCAGCCAAAAGGGGGGGGCTAATGAAAAACTGTTTTTT
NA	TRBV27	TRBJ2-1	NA	CASSLSGDNPSYNEQFF	TGTGCCAGCAGTTTATCGGGGGACAACCCCTCCTACAATGAGCAGTTCTTC
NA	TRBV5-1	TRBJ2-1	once	CASSLQDSYNEQFF	TGCGCCAGCAGCTTGCAAGACAGTTACAATGAGCAGTTCTTC
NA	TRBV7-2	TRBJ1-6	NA	CASSLDPSSYNSPLHF	TGTGCCAGCAGCTTAGATCCCAGCTCCTATAATTCACCCCTCCACTTT
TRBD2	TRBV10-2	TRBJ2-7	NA	CASSNPGGGGEYEQYF	TGCGCCAGCTCTAATCCAGGTGGCGGGGGTGAGTACGAGCAGTACTTC
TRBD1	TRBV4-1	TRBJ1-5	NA	CASSQALQGGQPQHF	TGCGCCAGCAGCCAAGCCCTTCAGGGGGGTCAGCCCCAGCATTTT